A selection of T cell receptor beta chains follows, all from one sample in a study of T cells in Graves' hyperthyroidism and ophthalmopathy. From the multiplex PCR reads, TCRdb called clonotypes with MiXCR, one entry per CDR3 protein. The data show a few hundred thousand distinct CDR3 sequences, roughly a sixth seen once. The sample comprised blood. The source is a woman between 35 and 50 years old with Graves' ophthalmopathy. The CDR3 runs from the conserved cysteine through the conserved F or W. The order of the fields is J gene, CDR3 length, D gene, V gene, clone size, CDR3 protein, CDR3 DNA. D genes are given only for firm matches. Size tells how often a clone was seen (once, few, many) or the class of an expanded clone, and some rows leave it out.

>TRBJ2-3|15|-|TRBV7-3|many
CASSSGTGLTDTQYF
TGTGCCAGCAGCTCCGGAACAGGGCTGACAGATACGCAGTATTTT
>TRBJ2-1|11|-|TRBV2|many
CASSNRNEQFF
TGTGCCAGCAGTAACAGAAATGAGCAGTTCTTC
>TRBJ2-7|13|-|TRBV7-9|-
CASSPPGHYEQYF
TGTGCCAGCAGCCCTCCGGGGCACTACGAGCAGTACTTC
>TRBJ1-1|13|-|TRBV5-1|many
CASSKAMATEAFF
TGCGCCAGCAGCAAGGCGATGGCCACTGAAGCTTTCTTT
>TRBJ2-2|16|-|TRBV4-2|-
CASSQDKWGNTGELFF
TGTGCCAGCAGCCAAGATAAATGGGGGAACACCGGGGAGCTGTTTTTT
>TRBJ1-6|17|TRBD1|TRBV7-2|-
CASSLVFGTGRNSPLHF
TGTGCCAGCAGCTTAGTATTCGGGACAGGAAGAAATTCACCCCTCCACTTT
>TRBJ2-1|13|TRBD2|TRBV20-1|few
CKWTSGGINEQFF
TGCAAATGGACTAGCGGGGGTATCAATGAGCAGTTCTTC
>TRBJ1-2|15|TRBD1|TRBV2|-
CASRGTGGSVDGYTF
TGTGCCAGCAGGGGGACAGGGGGTTCCGTCGATGGCTACACCTTC
>TRBJ1-3|15|-|TRBV28|many
CASSDFLGQGNTIYF
TGTGCCAGCAGTGACTTTCTAGGGCAAGGAAACACCATATATTTT
>TRBJ1-1|14|-|TRBV28|many
CASVTGLVNTEAFF
TGTGCCAGCGTTACAGGGCTGGTGAACACTGAAGCTTTCTTT
>TRBJ1-1|15|-|TRBV3-1|many
CASSQPSGVGTEAFF
TGTGCCAGCAGCCAACCCAGCGGGGTGGGCACTGAAGCTTTCTTT
>TRBJ1-1|15|-|TRBV20-1|many
CSAREEGRRDTEAFF
TGCAGTGCTAGAGAGGAGGGGCGGCGGGACACTGAAGCTTTCTTT
>TRBJ1-2|14|-|TRBV5-1|many
CASSIQPTNYGYTF
TGCGCCAGCAGCATACAACCAACTAACTATGGCTACACCTTC